The 6 T cell receptor beta chains in this list originate from one sample, sequenced in a study of T cells in Graves' hyperthyroidism and ophthalmopathy (dated by TCRdb to about 2019). The library was prepared using multiplex PCR. The sample was run on an Illumina HiSeq 2000. Amplification of TCR beta CDR3 regions was carried out from RNA transcripts. For the first round of RT-PCR on the TCR CDR3, the HTBI primer set was used together with the Qiagen OneStep RT-PCR kit. The public reads were quality trimmed at Q25 with fastp and then assembled into clones with MiXCR by TCRdb, keeping productive beta chains. All rows with the same CDR3 protein become a single entry with the most common DNA and genes. In all, the sample holds over 45,000 distinct CDR3 sequences, and 49% of those were seen once. The ten largest account for 9.5% to 15% of the sample. The sample comprised blood. The receptors derive from a woman aged 30 to 39 with Graves' ophthalmopathy.

This clonotype was detected ten times or more. V is TRBV3-1 and J is TRBJ1-2; D is possibly TRBD1 (5 bases). Germline-derived CDR1 and CDR2 are LGHDT and YNNKEL (reference sequence). This CDR3 is 14 amino acids long. V dropped 1 base and J dropped 2 bases, with 8 bases sitting between them. CDR3 protein: CASSQVAGNYGYTF. The CDR3 region has the DNA TGTGCCAGCAGCCAAGTGGCAGGGAACTATGGCTACACCTTC.

The sample holds many counts of this clonotype. This chain joins TRBV6-5 and TRBJ1-4, with 8 bases lining up with TRBD1. The germline V gene encodes CDR1 MNHEY and CDR2 SVGAGI. Germline trimming cut 5 bases from V and 8 bases from J; bases unmatched to any gene: 7. The CDR3 is 14 residues long. The DNA of the CDR3 is TGTGCCAGCAGTCCGACAGGGGTCGGCGAAAAACTGTTTTTT. This gives the protein CASSPTGVGEKLFF.

The CDR3: CASILVWGGYNEQFF. The CDR3 nucleotides read TGTGCCAGCATCCTCGTTTGGGGGGGTTACAATGAGCAGTTCTTC. This chain uses TRBV9 with TRBJ2-1; 7 bases match TRBD2. Germline CDR1 SGDLS, CDR2 YYNGEE. With V trimmed by 6 bases and J by 4 bases, 10 bases remained unmatched. The CDR3 is made up of 15 amino acids.

This clonotype was observed many times. The chain uses TRBV6-1 and TRBJ1-5; 8 bases fit TRBD1. Trimming cost V 2 bases and J 3 bases; bases outside gene matches: 3. The CDR3 runs to 15 residues. The germline V gene has CDR1 MNHNS and CDR2 SASEGT. The CDR3 here is CASSERTGTNQPQHF. The CDR3, as DNA: TGTGCCAGCAGTGAACGGACAGGGACCAATCAGCCCCAGCATTTT.

V is TRBV9 and J is TRBJ2-3; TRBD2 might be the D (6 bases). Germline values: CDR1 SGDLS, CDR2 YYNGEE. The germline V and J ends were trimmed by 0 bases and 1 base, with 9 bases remaining between them. The CDR3 consists of 15 residues. CDR3 bases: TGTGCCAGCAGCGTAGGGGGGGTGGGCACAGATACGCAGTATTTT. Its translation: CASSVGGVGTDTQYF.

The rearrangement uses TRBV27 and TRBJ1-2, with 7 positions matching TRBD1. Looked up from germline, CDR1 is MNHEY and CDR2 is SMNVEV (reference sequence). The CDR3 has 14 amino acids. Unmatched junction bases numbered 10, after V lost 4 bases and J lost 8 bases. DNA of the CDR3: TGTGCCAGCAGTTCCCAACGACAGGGCTCGGGCTACACCTTC. Translation gives CASSSQRQGSGYTF.